A single sample gave rise to the 15 T cell receptor beta chains below, sequenced in a study of pediatric ulcerative colitis. The rectum was sampled with one to two pinch biopsies at colonoscopy. Using immunoSEQ multiplex PCR, the repertoire was profiled, and TCRdb retains in-frame clones only, with some absent. The sample includes 30,000 to 35,000 clones, about 81% seen only once; the top ten take 1.1%. Sequences were obtained from gut tissue. These receptor sequences come from a boy between 10 and 17 years old with mild ulcerative colitis.

V is TRBV7-8 and J is TRBJ1-2, with D perhaps matching TRBD1 (5 bases). The CDR3 sequence is 16 residues long. V shed 5 bases and J shed 4 bases, with 20 bases lying between them. CDR1 is SGHVS and CDR2 is FQNEAQ in the germline V gene. In DNA form, the CDR3 reads TGTGCCAGCAGCCCTACCGATTGGGGGGAGTCCTATGGCTACACCTTC. Translated, it gives CASSPTDWGESYGYTF.

The CDR3 DNA follows: TGCGCCAGCAGGGATGGACAGGGCCAGAACACTGAAGCTTTCTTT. It is translated as CASRDGQGQNTEAFF. The V and J genes are TRBV5-1 and TRBJ1-1, with 8 bases matching TRBD1. This CDR3 is 15 amino acids long. Germline lookup yields CDR1 SGHRS and CDR2 YFSETQ. Trimming at V came to 5 bases and at J to 1 base, leaving 7 bases not matched to a gene.

V is TRBV4-2 and J is TRBJ2-5; 11 bases are a match to TRBD1. Trimming at V came to 4 bases and at J to 4 bases, leaving 5 bases not matched to a gene. This CDR3 is 15 amino acids long. From germline, CDR1 is LGHNA and CDR2 YNFKEQ. This CDR3 is CASSLEGQGVETQYF. DNA of the CDR3: TGTGCCAGCAGCCTAGAGGGACAGGGGGTAGAGACCCAGTACTTC.

The V call is TRBV29-1, the J call TRBJ2-7; 9 bases match TRBD1. CDR3 length equals 13 residues. Trimming cost V 4 bases and J 3 bases; bases outside gene matches: 4. CDR1 and CDR2 (germline): SQVTM, ANQGSEA. The DNA for the CDR3 is TGCAGCGTTGCGGGACAGGGTGACTACGAGCAGTACTTC. Amino acid sequence: CSVAGQGDYEQYF.

The rearrangement links TRBV4-1 to TRBJ2-7; D gene unclear. There are 13 residues in the CDR3. Trimming removed 3 bases from V and 2 bases from J, with 8 bases in between. Germline V CDR1 and CDR2: MGHRA, YSYEKL. The DNA of the CDR3 is TGCGCCAGCAGCCACGGACCCACCTACGAGCAGTACTTC. This translates into CASSHGPTYEQYF.

This chain connects TRBV6-1 to TRBJ2-7; D not certain. The length of the CDR3 is 12 residues. Germline loops: CDR1 MNHNS, CDR2 SASEGT. The germline V and J ends were trimmed by 11 bases and 5 bases, with 16 bases remaining between them. The chain's CDR3 is CAHGVGVHEQYF. CDR3 in DNA: TGTGCCCATGGCGTTGGGGTCCACGAGCAGTACTTC.

This clone was observed a handful of times. This chain uses TRBV21-1 with TRBJ1-5. TRBV21-1 is noted as a pseudogene. This CDR3 has 16 residues. CDR3 amino acids: CASSKGGGLSNQPQHF. CDR3 sequence (DNA): TGTGCCAGCAGCAAAGGGGGGGGACTGAGCAATCAGCCCCAGCATTTT.

The chain links TRBV11-3 to TRBJ1-1; TRBD1 might be the D (5 bases). Trimming took 5 bases from V and 6 from J, leaving 13 bases between them. There are 13 residues in the CDR3. The germline V gene has CDR1 SGHNT and CDR2 YENEEA. The CDR3, as DNA: TGTGCCAGCAGCCTGAGGGGAAGCCCTGAAGCTTTCTTT. As protein: CASSLRGSPEAFF.

The chain uses TRBV2 and TRBJ2-5; TRBD1 aligns across 8 bases. Losses at the gene ends were 6 bases for V and 5 bases for J; bases not matched to a gene: 8. CDR3 length equals 14 residues. The V gene's germline CDR1 is SNHLY and CDR2 FYNNEI. The CDR3 coding sequence is TGTGCCAGCAGGAACGGACAGGGCGTGGAGACCCAGTACTTC. This sequence encodes CASRNGQGVETQYF. The complete variable domain, with remaining parts taken from reference TRBV2 and TRBJ2-5, reads EPEVTQTPSHQVTQMGQEVILRCVPISNHLYFYWYRQILGQKVEFLVSFYNNEISEKSEIFDDQFSVERPDGSNFTLKIRSTKLEDSAMYFCASRNGQGVETQYFGPGTRLLVL.

The chain combines TRBV5-8 with TRBJ2-1; D is uncertain. V shed 0 bases and J shed 7 bases, with 8 bases lying between them. From germline, CDR1 is SGHTS and CDR2 YDEGEE. The CDR3 consists of 13 residues. The CDR3 region is CASSLVGLNEQFF. CDR3 coding DNA: TGTGCCAGCAGCTTGGTAGGTTTAAATGAGCAGTTCTTC.

This sequence joins TRBV7-9 and TRBJ2-7; 8 bases map to TRBD1. V trimming: 5 bases; J trimming: 4 bases; junction bases outside the gene matches: 10. Germline V CDR1 and CDR2: SEHNR, FQNEAQ (reference sequence). The CDR3 runs to 15 residues. The CDR3 coding sequence is TGTGCCAGCAGCCCGCCGGGACAGGCAGGATACGAGCAGTACTTC. Translating it yields CASSPPGQAGYEQYF.

The chain joins TRBV6-8 to TRBJ2-1; TRBD2 aligns across 9 bases. V gave up 0 bases and J gave up 3 bases; unmatched junction bases: 0. The germline CDR1 and CDR2 sequences are MNHGY and SAAAGT. There are 15 residues in the CDR3. The CDR3 DNA reads TGTGCCAGCAGTTACTCGCGGGGGGGCTACAATGAGCAGTTCTTC. Protein product: CASSYSRGGYNEQFF.

In this sample, this clone turned up once. This chain connects TRBV2 to TRBJ1-1, with D unclear. V lost 3 bases to trimming and J lost 3 bases, with 20 bases between them. Germline V gene sequence: CDR1 SNHLY, CDR2 FYNNEI. This CDR3 contains 17 residues. The CDR3 reads CASSDKSVGSAYTEAFF. CDR3 nucleotide sequence: TGTGCCAGCAGTGATAAATCGGTCGGCAGTGCTTACACTGAAGCTTTCTTT.

The chain employs TRBV4-1 and TRBJ1-2; tentatively, D is TRBD1 (6 bases). The CDR3 consists of 18 residues. The germline V and J ends were trimmed by 2 bases and 8 bases, with 27 bases remaining between them. Germline values: CDR1 MGHRA, CDR2 YSYEKL. CDR3 region: CASSQLPRTIGGGQGYTF. CDR3 DNA sequence: TGCGCCAGCAGCCAACTGCCCCGCACCATTGGGGGGGGCCAAGGCTACACCTTC.

The V and J genes are TRBV7-6 and TRBJ2-2, with D perhaps TRBD2 (6 bases). Trimming left V 2 bases short and J 3 bases short, with 7 bases between. The CDR3 spans 14 residues. The germline V gene encodes CDR1 SGHVS and CDR2 FNYEAQ. The CDR3 reads CASSLTSYTGELFF. DNA for the CDR3: TGTGCCAGCAGCTTAACTAGCTACACCGGGGAGCTGTTTTTT.